This T cell receptor (beta chain) stems from a study of T-cell memory formation after mild COVID-19 (dated by TCRdb to about 2021). In terms of the full investigation: Most TCR sequence clusters were specific to one of the two donors. T-cell clones expanding and contracting after mild COVID-19 in a couple of donors were tracked by longitudinal TCRalpha and TCRbeta repertoire sequencing. Two young, previously healthy adult volunteers, one female and one male, were included in the cohort. The research as a whole found: SARS-CoV-2 specificity of the second-wave clones peaking on day 37 was not confirmed. Contracting CD4+ clones appeared mostly in the CM and EM memory subsets, whereas CD8+ clones were enriched in EMRA. The study included only a couple of mild cases, and larger cohorts that include severe cases with pre-infection samples were judged to be necessary. Some responding clones were found in pre-infection memory, which suggests that pre-existing cross-reactive memory T cells took part in the SARS-CoV-2 response. Clones contracting from day 15 to 85 had balanced CD4/CD8 phenotypes, while a second wave expanding from day 15 to 37 was biased towards CD4+.

This clonotype has at least ten counts. The specificity of this receptor is unknown. It has no much larger one-base neighbor in the sample; base qualities were not kept. PBMCs were isolated by Ficoll-Paque density gradient centrifugation. The instrument was an Illumina NovaSeq 6000. TCRalpha and TCRbeta cDNA libraries were constructed by 5'RACE with constant-segment primers, with sample barcodes and unique molecular identifiers being introduced. RNA was extracted from every sample with Trizol reagent. Library amplification was performed in two PCR steps, and a second sample barcode and Illumina TruSeq adapters were introduced in the second step. Sequencing of the libraries was done on an Illumina NovaSeq, producing 2 x 150 bp paired-end reads. The original methods were these. The reads were demultiplexed and collapsed into UMI-guided consensus sequences using migec v1.2.7. With mixcr v2.1.11, UMI consensuses were aligned to TRA and TRB V and J templates and assembled into clonotypes. A clonotype was counted as expanded or contracted only when both edgeR and NoisET called the clonotype significant, with the noise models trained on biological replicates. For edgeR calls, the thresholds were a false discovery rate-adjusted p below 0.01 and a log2 fold-change of 1. PCA with hierarchical clustering of max-normalized trajectories of the 1000 most abundant clonotypes was used as exploratory dynamics analysis. Separately sequenced CD4+ and CD8+ repertoires were used to assign the CD4 or CD8 phenotype of responding clones. TCRdb redid the processing of the public reads, applying fastp at Q25 and MiXCR, and retained in-frame beta chains. Each CDR3 protein appears once, grouped with its most common genes and DNA. The V and J calls and clone size come from TCRdb's table, not from the authors' own analysis. Counted in this sample were around 440,000 distinct CDR3 sequences; 18% of them appeared once. The ten top clones hold over 9% of the sample.

From cysteine to phenylalanine, the CDR3 is 16 amino acids long. CDR3 DNA only is kept here, 48 bases in frame from base 1. V is shortened by 7 bases, J by 1 base, and the region joining them spans 20 bases. CDR1 and CDR2 were assigned from the germline V gene as SGHRS and YFSETQ. Rearrangement joined TRBV5-1 to TRBJ1-1; possibly the D gene is TRBD1, per 6 matching bases. Material for sequencing was PBMCs or a T cell subset sorted from them (not recorded which). The receptor comes from an adult woman who had mild COVID-19 (a few samples of this study predate the infection). The sample titles of this study are shuffled in the database, so cell type and time point are left out; the donor was told from shared clones. The CDR3 region has the sequence CASSTLQGSGNTEAFF. The DNA is TGCGCCAGCTCAACATTACAGGGTTCCGGGAACACTGAAGCTTTCTTT. Beyond the CDR3, the reference TRBV5-1 and TRBJ1-1 genes provide the residues; the full variable domain reads: KAGVTQTPRYLIKTRGQQVTLSCSPISGHRSVSWYQQTPGQGLQFLFEYFSETQRNKGNFPGRFSGRQFSNSRSEMNVSTLELGDSALYLCASSTLQGSGNTEAFFGQGTRLTVV.